This T cell receptor (beta chain) was captured by sequencing in a study of OX40 agonist ivuxolimab in advanced cancers. Context from the whole study: Ivuxolimab was an agonistic, fully human IgG2 monoclonal antibody directed against OX40 (CD134), a costimulatory receptor. The paper reports the monotherapy dose-escalation portion (N of about 50 patients) of the phase I ivuxolimab trial. Prior anti-PD-1, anti-PD-L1 or anti-CTLA-4 therapy was permitted, and approximately 40% of dose-escalation patients had received checkpoint inhibitors. The point of sequencing TCRbeta in the periphery was to test whether ivuxolimab changed TCR sequence diversity and drove clonal T-cell expansion. Intravenous ivuxolimab was administered to patients every 2 weeks at six dose levels: 0.01, 0.1, 0.3, 1.5, 3 and 10 mg/kg. Of the 50 or so patients in dose escalation, around 19 had hepatocellular carcinoma, some 15 had melanoma, 9 had renal cell carcinoma and 9 had head and neck cancer. Partial responses occurred in three dose-escalation patients: two with cutaneous melanoma and one with hepatocellular carcinoma. In the dose-escalation cohort, 75% to 90% of patients were male, and the mean age was approximately 60 years with a range of about 20 to 79. What the authors observed across the whole study: Clonal expansion of both CD4+ and CD8+ blood T cells was observed from baseline to week 6 at doses 0.1 to 3.0 mg/kg. After ivuxolimab, CD8+ T cells had more expanded clones than CD4+ T cells on average. Antigen specificity was not determined for the clonally expanded peripheral T cells. Low levels of normalized T-cell clonal expansion were also seen in some nonresponding patients. Partial responders in the 0.1-3.0 mg/kg groups had among the lowest normalized peripheral clonal expansion, especially among CD8+ T cells.

On this clone itself: The antigen it binds to is not known. No base quality information exists; no much larger clone differs at one position.

Genomic DNA was isolated from the sorted cells so that the TCRbeta CDR3 region could be sequenced. The immunoSEQ Assay was used to sequence the TCRbeta CDR3 regions. In TCRdb, the immuneACCESS table is reduced to in-frame sequences with V and J assigned. These tables do not hold every clone; where another copy was compared, an unresolved V gene accounts for under half, and the others remain unexplained. A total of 35,000 to 50,000 clones appear in this sample, roughly nine tenths of them only once. Roughly an eighth of the sample rests with the top ten. The trial excluded patients who had a history of autoimmune disease or who were on systemic immunosuppression. Peripheral blood for TCR sequencing was collected from all dose cohorts at baseline, on cycle 4 day 1, and on cycle 7 day 1. The samples were drawn from a first-in-human, open-label, multicenter phase I dose-escalation trial of ivuxolimab. The trial enrolled adults with locally advanced or metastatic head and neck squamous cell, hepatocellular, melanoma or renal cell carcinoma. CD4+ and CD8+ T cells were sorted separately from peripheral blood before TCR sequencing.

Sequences were derived from CD4+ or CD8+ T cells sorted from blood, sampled in a trial of the OX40 agonist ivuxolimab. This receptor was obtained from an adult with an advanced solid tumor such as melanoma, head and neck, liver or kidney cancer.

The DNA is TGTGCCAGTAGTATTAGCGGGAGTCATTCACCCCTCCACTTT. Its translation reads: CASSISGSHSPLHF. The rearranged chain carries TRBV19 and TRBJ1-6; the D segment cannot be called with confidence. The junction carries 11 bases between V and J, which are trimmed by 3 bases and 8 bases respectively. The CDR3 measures 14 amino acids from cysteine to phenylalanine. Only the CDR3 portion is preserved as DNA: 42 bases, with reading frame beginning at the first base. Based on the germline V gene (reference sequence), the CDR1 and CDR2 sequences are LNHDA and SQIVND.